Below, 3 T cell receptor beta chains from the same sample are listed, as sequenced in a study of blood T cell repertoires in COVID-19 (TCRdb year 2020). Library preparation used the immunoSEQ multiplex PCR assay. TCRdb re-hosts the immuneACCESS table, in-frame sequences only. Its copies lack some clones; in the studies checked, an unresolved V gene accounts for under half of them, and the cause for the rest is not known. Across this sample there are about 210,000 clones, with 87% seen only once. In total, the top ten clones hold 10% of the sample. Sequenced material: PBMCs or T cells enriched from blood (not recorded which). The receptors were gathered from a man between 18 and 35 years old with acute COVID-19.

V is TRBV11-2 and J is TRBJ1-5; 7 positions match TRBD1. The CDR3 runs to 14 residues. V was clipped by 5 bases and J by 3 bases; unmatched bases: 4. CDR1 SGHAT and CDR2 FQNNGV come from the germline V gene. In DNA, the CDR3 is TGTGCCAGCAGCCCGGACAGGCCCAATCAGCCCCAGCATTTT. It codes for CASSPDRPNQPQHF.

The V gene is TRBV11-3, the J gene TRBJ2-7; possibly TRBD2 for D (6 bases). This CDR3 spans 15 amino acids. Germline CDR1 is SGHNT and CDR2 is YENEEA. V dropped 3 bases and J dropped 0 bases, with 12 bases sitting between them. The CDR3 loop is CASSFRQTSSYEQYF. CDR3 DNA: TGTGCCAGCAGCTTCAGACAGACTAGCTCCTACGAGCAGTACTTC.

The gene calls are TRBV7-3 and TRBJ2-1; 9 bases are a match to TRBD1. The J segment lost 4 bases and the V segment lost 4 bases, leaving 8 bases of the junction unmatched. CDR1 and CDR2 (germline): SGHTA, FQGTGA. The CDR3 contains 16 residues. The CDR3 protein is CASSSAGTGKYNEQFF. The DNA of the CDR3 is TGTGCCAGCAGCTCGGCGGGGACAGGGAAATACAATGAGCAGTTCTTC.